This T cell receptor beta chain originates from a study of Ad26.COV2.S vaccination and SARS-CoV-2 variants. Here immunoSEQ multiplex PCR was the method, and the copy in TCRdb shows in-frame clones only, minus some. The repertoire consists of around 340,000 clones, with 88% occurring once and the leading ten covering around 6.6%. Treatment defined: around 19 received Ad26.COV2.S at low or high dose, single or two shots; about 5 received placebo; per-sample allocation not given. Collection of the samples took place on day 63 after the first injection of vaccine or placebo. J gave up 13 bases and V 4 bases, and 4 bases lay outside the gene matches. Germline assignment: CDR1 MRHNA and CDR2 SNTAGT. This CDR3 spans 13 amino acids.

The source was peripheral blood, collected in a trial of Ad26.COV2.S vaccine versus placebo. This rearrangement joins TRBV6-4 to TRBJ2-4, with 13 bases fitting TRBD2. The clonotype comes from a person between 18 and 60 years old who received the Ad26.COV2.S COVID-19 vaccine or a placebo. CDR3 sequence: CASSAGLAGPQYF. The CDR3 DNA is TGTGCCAGCAGTGCGGGACTAGCGGGACCGCAGTACTTC.